These T cell receptor beta chains were read from a single sample in a study of T cell repertoires in cytomegalovirus infection. One entry per CDR3 protein, called by TCRdb with MiXCR from the reads. The data hold 450,000 to 650,000 distinct CDR3 sequences, with 35% to 50% observed a single time. These receptors lack a known antigen. This specimen consisted of cultured PBMCs, obtained from culture after CMV antigen stimulation. The receptors originated from a human donor in good health (CMV status not recorded). Some clones in this sample may be carry-over from other donors' samples. CDR3s include the opening cysteine and the closing phenylalanine or tryptophan. The D gene is left open where the match is weak. A clone size is listed for some rows: how often the clone was seen (once, few, many), or a class if it is expanded.

clone_size	cdr3_length	v_call	d_call	j_call	cdr3_aa	cdr3_nt
few	11	TRBV29-1	.	TRBJ1-2	CSVEGIYGYTF	TGCAGCGTTGAGGGAATCTACGGCTACACCTTC
.	15	TRBV7-9	.	TRBJ2-1	CASTTTQGSYNEQFF	TGTGCCAGCACCACGACACAGGGCTCCTACAATGAGCAGTTCTTC
.	18	TRBV4-1	TRBD2	TRBJ2-1	CASSQGLRSGRALNEQFF	TGCGCCAGCAGCCAAGGACTCAGGAGCGGGAGGGCCCTAAATGAGCAGTTCTTC
many	14	TRBV7-6	TRBD1	TRBJ1-1	CASSLTGGGTEAFF	TGTGCCAGCAGCTTGACAGGGGGGGGCACTGAAGCTTTCTTT
.	14	TRBV7-9	.	TRBJ1-1	CASRALTGNTEAFF	TGTGCCAGCAGGGCCCTAACGGGGAACACTGAAGCTTTCTTT
.	16	TRBV12-5	.	TRBJ2-5	CASGETGASAAETQYF	TGTGCTAGTGGAGAAACCGGCGCGTCCGCGGCAGAGACCCAGTACTTC
.	16	TRBV5-6	TRBD1	TRBJ1-2	CASSRTGKWDVLGYTF	TGTGCCAGCAGCCGGACAGGGAAGTGGGACGTATTAGGCTACACCTTC
.	16	TRBV7-2	.	TRBJ1-6	CASSLQGKRDPRPLHF	TGTGCCAGCAGCTTACAGGGTAAAAGGGACCCGAGGCCCCTCCACTTT
.	14	TRBV28	TRBD1	TRBJ1-4	CASSSTGFNEKLFF	TGTGCCAGCAGCTCGACAGGGTTTAATGAAAAACTGTTTTTT
many	14	TRBV7-2	TRBD2	TRBJ2-3	CASSDRDYGDTQYF	TGTGCCAGCAGCGACCGGGACTACGGAGATACGCAGTATTTT
few	12	TRBV10-3	TRBD1	TRBJ2-7	CAVDRKRGEQYF	TGTGCCGTGGACAGGAAGAGGGGCGAGCAGTACTTC
.	16	TRBV19	.	TRBJ2-2	CASSNWGAMNTGELFF	TGTGCCAGTAGTAACTGGGGCGCAATGAACACCGGGGAGCTGTTTTTT
few	12	TRBV12-3/TRBV12-4	.	TRBJ2-3	CASSARVDTQYF	TGTGCCAGCAGTGCTAGGGTGGATACGCAGTATTTT
.	15	TRBV2	.	TRBJ2-1	CASSEMDSNYNEQFF	TGTGCCAGCAGTGAGATGGACTCCAACTACAATGAGCAGTTCTTC
few	14	TRBV7-9	TRBD1	TRBJ1-2	CASSLFRDSDGYTF	TGTGCCAGCAGCTTATTCCGGGACAGCGATGGCTACACCTTC
.	15	TRBV7-9	TRBD1	TRBJ2-1	CASSRGQLRGNEQFF	TGTGCCAGCAGCCGGGGACAGCTAAGGGGCAATGAGCAGTTCTTC
.	15	TRBV28	.	TRBJ1-6	CASSFYGRLNSPLHF	TGTGCCAGCAGTTTCTACGGCAGACTAAATTCACCCCTCCACTTT
few	17	TRBV11-2	.	TRBJ2-6	CASSDPRGSFGANVLTF	TGTGCCAGCAGCGACCCGAGAGGCTCCTTTGGGGCCAACGTCCTGACTTTC
.	14	TRBV14	.	TRBJ1-2	CASSQAGLDYGYTF	TGTGCCAGCAGCCAAGCAGGGCTCGACTATGGCTACACCTTC
.	11	TRBV12-5	.	TRBJ2-7	CASGLIGEQYF	TGTGCTAGTGGTTTGATTGGCGAGCAGTACTTC
.	16	TRBV7-6	TRBD1	TRBJ2-7	CASSSGDSPVGYEQYF	TGTGCCAGCAGCTCCGGGGACAGTCCGGTAGGTTACGAGCAGTACTTC
few	15	TRBV24-1	.	TRBJ2-3	CATSGADSSTDTQYF	TGTGCCACCAGTGGGGCCGACTCTAGCACAGATACGCAGTATTTT
many	16	TRBV7-2	TRBD1	TRBJ2-7	CASSLNQPTTGGEQYF	TGTGCCAGCAGCTTAAACCAACCCACTACAGGGGGCGAGCAGTACTTC
.	16	TRBV28	TRBD1	TRBJ1-2	CASSFKEGWTGDGYTF	TGTGCCAGCAGTTTTAAAGAGGGTTGGACAGGGGATGGCTACACCTTC
.	14	TRBV19	.	TRBJ1-3	CASSILDSGNTIYF	TGTGCCAGTAGTATCTTGGACTCTGGAAACACCATATATTTT
.	13	TRBV7-2	.	TRBJ2-3	CASSQPPSDTQYF	TGTGCCAGCAGCCAACCCCCGTCAGATACGCAGTATTTT
few	14	TRBV7-2	TRBD1	TRBJ2-5	CASTPGTGLETQYF	TGTGCCAGCACTCCAGGGACAGGGCTAGAGACCCAGTACTTC
.	14	TRBV7-9	.	TRBJ2-1	CASSSRQKYNEQFF	TGTGCCAGCAGCTCCCGACAGAAATACAATGAGCAGTTCTTC
few	15	TRBV14	.	TRBJ2-2	CASSQDMSAGGELFF	TGTGCCAGCAGCCAAGATATGTCGGCGGGCGGGGAGCTGTTTTTT
.	13	TRBV7-2	.	TRBJ2-7	CASSYVRLEEQYF	TGTGCCAGCAGCTACGTCCGACTCGAGGAGCAGTACTTC
once	14	TRBV7-6	.	TRBJ2-1	CASSLATRNNEQFF	TGTGCCAGCAGCTTAGCGACTAGGAACAATGAGCAGTTCTTC
few	12	TRBV5-4	TRBD2	TRBJ2-3	CASSQTSGDRYF	TGTGCCAGCAGCCAGACTAGCGGGGATCGGTATTTT
few	13	TRBV20-1	.	TRBJ2-5	CSARGMYLETQYF	TGCAGTGCTAGGGGGATGTACCTGGAGACCCAGTACTTC
.	16	TRBV7-9	TRBD2	TRBJ2-2	CASSQPGLAFTGELFF	TGTGCCAGCAGCCAACCGGGACTAGCTTTCACCGGGGAGCTGTTTTTT
.	15	TRBV15	TRBD2	TRBJ2-1	CATSLRREFYNEQFF	TGTGCCACCAGCCTACGGCGGGAGTTCTACAATGAGCAGTTCTTC
.	15	TRBV6-6	TRBD1	TRBJ1-5	CASSYWDRGKQPQHF	TGTGCCAGCAGTTACTGGGACAGGGGTAAGCAGCCCCAGCATTTT
.	15	TRBV19	.	TRBJ2-1	CASSITDTPYNEQFF	TGTGCCAGTAGTATCACCGATACGCCCTACAATGAGCAGTTCTTC
.	15	TRBV20-1	.	TRBJ1-2	CSARAGGSFNYGYTF	TGCAGTGCTAGGGCCGGCGGGTCTTTTAACTATGGCTACACCTTC
many	12	TRBV11-2	.	TRBJ1-2	CASSFYFYGYTF	TGTGCCAGCAGCTTTTACTTCTATGGCTACACCTTC
.	15	TRBV12-3/TRBV12-4	TRBD2	TRBJ2-1	CASSFKRGGPTEQFF	TGTGCCAGCAGTTTCAAGCGGGGGGGCCCCACTGAGCAGTTCTTC
few	15	TRBV28	TRBD1	TRBJ1-5	CASGSSDRGNQPQHF	TGTGCCAGCGGGTCGTCGGACAGGGGGAATCAGCCCCAGCATTTT
.	13	TRBV11-2	.	TRBJ2-5	CASSPSQVSAQYF	TGTGCCAGCAGCCCCTCACAGGTGTCGGCCCAGTACTTC
.	14	TRBV4-1	.	TRBJ1-2	CASSQGLTAYGYTF	TGCGCCAGCAGCCAAGGATTAACTGCCTATGGCTACACCTTC
few	13	TRBV19	TRBD1	TRBJ1-1	CASTSNRGTEAFF	TGTGCCAGTACCTCAAACAGGGGGACTGAAGCTTTCTTT
many	18	TRBV7-8	.	TRBJ2-4	CASSRGLNRELAKNIQYF	TGTGCCAGCAGCCGTGGACTAAACCGGGAGCTAGCCAAAAACATTCAGTACTTC
few	14	TRBV7-9	TRBD1	TRBJ1-2	CASSTGEGNYGYTF	TGTGCCAGCAGCACAGGGGAGGGCAACTATGGCTACACCTTC
.	14	TRBV18	.	TRBJ2-3	CASSPVRRTDTQYF	TGTGCCAGCTCACCGGTCCGGCGCACAGATACGCAGTATTTT
.	13	TRBV7-8	TRBD2	TRBJ2-7	CASSSGLPREQYF	TGTGCCAGCAGCTCGGGACTACCGCGGGAGCAGTACTTC
.	14	TRBV4-2	.	TRBJ1-6	CASSPQRRDSPLHF	TGTGCCAGCAGCCCCCAAAGGCGGGATTCACCCCTCCACTTT
.	15	TRBV7-2	TRBD2	TRBJ2-7	CASSLRVAGAGEQYF	TGTGCCAGCAGCCTTAGAGTAGCGGGGGCGGGGGAGCAGTACTTC
.	16	TRBV7-2	.	TRBJ2-3	CASSLAERGGTDTQYF	TGTGCCAGCAGCTTAGCAGAGCGCGGGGGCACAGATACGCAGTATTTT
.	15	TRBV18	.	TRBJ1-1	CASSPGQLMNTEAFF	TGTGCCAGCTCACCAGGTCAGCTGATGAACACTGAAGCTTTCTTT
few	14	TRBV7-2	.	TRBJ1-2	CASSSERSSYGYTF	TGTGCCAGCAGCTCCGAGAGAAGTAGCTATGGCTACACCTTC
.	13	TRBV5-6	.	TRBJ2-1	CASSLDRTPQKFF	TGTGCCAGCAGCTTGGACAGGACGCCCCAAAAGTTCTTC
.	12	TRBV12-3/TRBV12-4	.	TRBJ2-3	CASSQATDTQYF	TGTGCCAGCAGTCAGGCCACAGATACGCAGTATTTT
few	16	TRBV7-8	.	TRBJ2-3	CASSLYAGPGTDTQYF	TGTGCCAGCAGCTTATATGCCGGGCCCGGAACAGATACGCAGTATTTT
few	15	TRBV7-2	.	TRBJ1-1	CASSLSGGGNTEAFF	TGTGCCAGCAGCTTATCGGGGGGGGGTAACACTGAAGCTTTCTTT
.	14	TRBV19	TRBD2	TRBJ2-5	CASSAGLVGETQYF	TGTGCCAGTAGTGCGGGACTAGTTGGGGAGACCCAGTACTTC
.	15	TRBV19	.	TRBJ2-3	CASTHRDGSTDTQYF	TGTGCCAGTACCCACAGGGACGGTAGCACAGATACGCAGTATTTT
.	18	TRBV7-9	.	TRBJ1-1	CASSSTDVRSLRTPEAFF	TGTGCCAGCAGCTCCACCGACGTCAGGAGTTTAAGGACACCAGAAGCTTTCTTT